This TCR beta chain originates from a study of T-cell reconstitution after alpha-beta-depleted transplantation in children. Study-wide results and limits: Roughly two months post-transplant, alpha-beta T cells reportedly originated from several hundred graft clones that had expanded. Diversity of TCRbeta at day 60 was high in some patients, arising from surviving recipient T cells and thymic progenitors. One year post-transplant, T-cell counts and diversity were largely derived from T cells produced anew.

Concerning this clonotype itself: The target antigen is unknown.

Unique molecular identifiers were built into the TCRbeta library. TCRdb ran MiXCR on the PCR reads and lists one entry per CDR3 protein. The table lists over 400,000 distinct CDR3 sequences, around two fifths of them singletons, with under 35% in the top ten. Sequenced material: PBMCs, taken before TCRalphabeta/CD19-depleted stem cell transplant. This receptor was taken from a girl aged 2-15 years with aplastic anemia, due to receive a stem cell transplant.

In DNA form, the CDR3 reads TGTGCCATCAGTGAGTCGAAGGGGGGGGATAGCAATCAGCCCCAGCATTTT. This translates into CAISESKGGDSNQPQHF. The chain links TRBV10-3 to TRBJ1-5; tentatively, D is TRBD1 (6 bases). The CDR3 consists of 17 residues. Germline CDR1 ENHRY, CDR2 SYGVKD. V was shortened by 0 bases and J by 0 bases, with 12 bases between the two germline ends.